These 6 T cell receptor beta chains came from one sample sequenced in a study of shared clonotypes between healthy human individuals. Profiled with immunoSEQ multiplex PCR; TCRdb holds only in-frame clones, not every one. The sample shows hundreds of thousands of clones, around 75% of them seen only once. The specimen was PBMCs. All receptors come from a woman aged 40 to 50 in good health. Some clones in this sample may be carry-over from other donors' samples.

The count of this clone is one. The chain uses TRBV6-6 and TRBJ2-7; 10 bases are a match to TRBD2. The CDR3 totals 15 residues. V was clipped by 3 bases and J by 0 bases; unmatched bases: 2. Germline CDR1 is MNHNY and CDR2 is SVGAGI (reference sequence). The CDR3 loop is CASSYLAGASYEQYF. The CDR3 coding sequence is TGTGCCAGCAGTTATCTAGCGGGAGCCTCCTACGAGCAGTACTTC.

The V gene is TRBV4-1, the J gene TRBJ2-3; D possibly uses TRBD1 or TRBD2 (6 bases each). V lost 3 bases and J 0 bases, leaving 10 bases between the germline ends. The CDR3 has 15 amino acids. Germline V gene data show CDR1 as MGHRA and CDR2 as YSYEKL. CDR3 amino acids: CASSQEGGSTDTQYF. The CDR3 region has the DNA TGCGCCAGCAGCCAGGAAGGGGGGAGCACAGATACGCAGTATTTT.

The chain uses TRBV6-5 and TRBJ1-2; D perhaps matches TRBD1 (6 bases). The CDR3 has 13 residues. CDR1 and CDR2 from the germline V gene are MNHEY and SVGAGI. V dropped 6 bases and J dropped 6 bases, with 14 bases sitting between them. CDR3 amino acids: CASRTGGGHGYTF. The CDR3 DNA follows: TGTGCCAGCAGGACCGGGGGGGGCCATGGCTACACCTTC.

This chain uses TRBV28 with TRBJ2-7; perhaps TRBD2 as D (5 bases). V was trimmed by 0 bases and J by 3 bases, leaving 15 bases between them. Germline V gives CDR1 MDHEN, CDR2 SYDVKM. CDR3 length: 16 residues. CDR3 sequence reads: CASSLWKGLSGYEQYF. The CDR3 DNA reads as TGTGCCAGCAGTTTATGGAAAGGGCTGAGCGGCTACGAGCAGTACTTC.

J is TRBJ2-7 and V is TRBV5-1; D may be TRBD1 (6 bases). The V end was cut by 4 bases, the J end by 5 bases, with 19 bases between. Looked up from germline, CDR1 is SGHRS and CDR2 is YFSETQ. The CDR3 covers 15 residues. The CDR3 bases are TGCGCCAGCAGCAACCCGGGACAAGCTTACGACGAGCAGTACTTC. This gives the protein CASSNPGQAYDEQYF.

The chain couples TRBV6-1 to TRBJ1-4, with TRBD1 matching over 9 bases. V shed 7 bases and J 8 bases; nucleotides not matched to a gene: 5. The germline V gene encodes CDR1 MNHNS and CDR2 SASEGT. CDR3 size: 13 residues. CDR3 loop: CASNGQGNEKLFF. CDR3 DNA sequence: TGTGCCAGCAATGGACAGGGGAACGAAAAACTGTTTTTT.